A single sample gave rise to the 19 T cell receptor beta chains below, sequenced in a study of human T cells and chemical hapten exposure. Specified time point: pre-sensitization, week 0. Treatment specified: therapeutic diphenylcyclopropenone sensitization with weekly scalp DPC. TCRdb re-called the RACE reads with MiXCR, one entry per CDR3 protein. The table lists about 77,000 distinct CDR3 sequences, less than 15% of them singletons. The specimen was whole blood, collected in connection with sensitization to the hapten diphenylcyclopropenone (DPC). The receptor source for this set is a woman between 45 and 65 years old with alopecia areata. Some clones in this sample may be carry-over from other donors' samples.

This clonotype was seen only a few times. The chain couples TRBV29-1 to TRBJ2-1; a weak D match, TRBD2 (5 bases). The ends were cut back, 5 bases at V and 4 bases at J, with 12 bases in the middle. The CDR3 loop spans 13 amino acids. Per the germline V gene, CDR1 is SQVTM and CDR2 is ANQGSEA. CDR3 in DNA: TGCAGCGTTCAGGAGTCGGGGTACAATGAGCAGTTCTTC. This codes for CSVQESGYNEQFF.

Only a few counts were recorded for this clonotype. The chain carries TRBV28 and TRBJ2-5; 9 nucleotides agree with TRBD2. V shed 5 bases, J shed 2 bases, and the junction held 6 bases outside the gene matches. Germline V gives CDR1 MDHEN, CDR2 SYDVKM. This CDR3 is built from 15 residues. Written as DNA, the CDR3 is TGTGCCAGCAGTGGACTAGCGAACCTACAAGAGACCCAGTACTTC. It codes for CASSGLANLQETQYF.

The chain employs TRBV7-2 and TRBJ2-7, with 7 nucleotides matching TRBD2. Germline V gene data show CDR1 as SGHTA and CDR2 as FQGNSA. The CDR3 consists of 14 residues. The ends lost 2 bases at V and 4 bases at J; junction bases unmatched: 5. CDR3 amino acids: CASSLRDYLYEQYF. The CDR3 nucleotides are TGTGCCAGCAGCTTAAGGGACTACTTATACGAGCAGTACTTC. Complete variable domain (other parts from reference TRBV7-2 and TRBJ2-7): GAGVSQSPSNKVTEKGKDVELRCDPISGHTALYWYRQSLGQGLEFLIYFQGNSAPDKSGLPSDRFSAERTGGSVSTLTIQRTQQEDSAVYLCASSLRDYLYEQYFGPGTRLTVT.

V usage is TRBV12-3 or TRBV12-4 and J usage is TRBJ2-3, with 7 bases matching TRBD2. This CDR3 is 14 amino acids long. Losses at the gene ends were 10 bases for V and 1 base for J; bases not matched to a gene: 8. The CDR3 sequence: CATAAAGGTDTQYF. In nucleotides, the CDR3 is TGTGCCACCGCGGCGGCGGGAGGCACAGATACGCAGTATTTT.

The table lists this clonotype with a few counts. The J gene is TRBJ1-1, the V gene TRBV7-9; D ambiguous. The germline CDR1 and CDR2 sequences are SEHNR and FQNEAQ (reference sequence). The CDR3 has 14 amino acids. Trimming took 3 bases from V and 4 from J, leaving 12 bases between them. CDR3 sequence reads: CASSFPLKGTEAFF. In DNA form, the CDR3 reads TGTGCCAGCAGCTTCCCACTTAAAGGCACTGAAGCTTTCTTT.

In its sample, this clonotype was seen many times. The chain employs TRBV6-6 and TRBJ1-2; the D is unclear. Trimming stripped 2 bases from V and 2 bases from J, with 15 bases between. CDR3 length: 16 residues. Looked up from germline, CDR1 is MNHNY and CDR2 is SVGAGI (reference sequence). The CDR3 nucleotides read TGTGCCAGCAGTTACCCCGGGGAAGGGCCCAACTATGGCTACACCTTC. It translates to CASSYPGEGPNYGYTF.

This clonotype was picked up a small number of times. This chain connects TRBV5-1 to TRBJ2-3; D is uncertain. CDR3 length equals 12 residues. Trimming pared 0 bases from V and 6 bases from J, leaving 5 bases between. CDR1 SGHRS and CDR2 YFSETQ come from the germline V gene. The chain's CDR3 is CASSLEYDTQYF. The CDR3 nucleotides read TGCGCCAGCAGCTTGGAGTACGATACGCAGTATTTT.

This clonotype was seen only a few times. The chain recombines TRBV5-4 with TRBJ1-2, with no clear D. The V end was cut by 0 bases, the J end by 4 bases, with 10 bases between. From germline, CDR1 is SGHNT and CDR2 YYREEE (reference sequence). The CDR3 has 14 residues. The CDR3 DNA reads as TGTGCCAGCAGCTTGGAAGGTTTCGCCTATGGCTACACCTTC. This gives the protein CASSLEGFAYGYTF.

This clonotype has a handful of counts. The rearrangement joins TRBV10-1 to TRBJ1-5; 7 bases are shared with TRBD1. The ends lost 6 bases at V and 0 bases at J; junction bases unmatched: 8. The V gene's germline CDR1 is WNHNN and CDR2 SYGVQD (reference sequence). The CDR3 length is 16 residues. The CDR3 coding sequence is TGCGCCAGCAGCGACAGGGAATCGAATAGCAATCAGCCCCAGCATTTT. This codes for CASSDRESNSNQPQHF.

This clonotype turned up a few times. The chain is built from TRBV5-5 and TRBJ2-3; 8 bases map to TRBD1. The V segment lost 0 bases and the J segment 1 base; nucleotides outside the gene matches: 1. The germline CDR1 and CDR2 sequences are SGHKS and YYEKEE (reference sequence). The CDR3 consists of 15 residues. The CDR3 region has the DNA TGTGCCAGCAGCTTGGGGGGACAGGGCACAGATACGCAGTATTTT. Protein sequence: CASSLGGQGTDTQYF.

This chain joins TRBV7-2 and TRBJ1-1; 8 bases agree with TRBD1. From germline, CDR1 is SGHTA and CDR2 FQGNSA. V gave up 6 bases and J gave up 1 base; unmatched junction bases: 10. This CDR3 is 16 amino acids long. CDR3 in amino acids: CASSPTGAHQNTEAFF. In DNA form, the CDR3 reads TGTGCCAGCAGTCCGACAGGGGCCCATCAGAACACTGAAGCTTTCTTT.

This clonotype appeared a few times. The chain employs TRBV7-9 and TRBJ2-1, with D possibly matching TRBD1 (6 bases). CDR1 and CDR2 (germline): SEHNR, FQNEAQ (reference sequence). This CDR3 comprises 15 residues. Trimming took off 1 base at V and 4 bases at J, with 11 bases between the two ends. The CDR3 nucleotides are TGTGCCAGCAGCTTAGTGCAGGACAGATACAATGAGCAGTTCTTC. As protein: CASSLVQDRYNEQFF. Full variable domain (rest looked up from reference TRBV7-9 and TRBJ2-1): DTGVSQNPRHKITKRGQNVTFRCDPISEHNRLYWYRQTLGQGPEFLTYFQNEAQLEKSRLLSDRFSAERPKGSFSTLEIQRTEQGDSAMYLCASSLVQDRYNEQFFGPGTRLTVL.

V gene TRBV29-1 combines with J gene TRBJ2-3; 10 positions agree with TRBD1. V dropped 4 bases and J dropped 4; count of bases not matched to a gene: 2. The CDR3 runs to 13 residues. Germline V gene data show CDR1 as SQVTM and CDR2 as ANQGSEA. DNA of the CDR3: TGCAGCGTTGCCGGGACAGGGGCAGATACGCAGTATTTT. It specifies CSVAGTGADTQYF.

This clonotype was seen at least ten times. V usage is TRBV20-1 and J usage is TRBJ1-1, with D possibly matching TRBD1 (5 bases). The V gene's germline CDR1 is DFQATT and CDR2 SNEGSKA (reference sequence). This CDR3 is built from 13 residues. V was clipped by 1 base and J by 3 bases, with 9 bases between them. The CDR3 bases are TGCAGTGCTAGAGGGCGGGGCCACACTGAAGCTTTCTTT. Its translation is CSARGRGHTEAFF.

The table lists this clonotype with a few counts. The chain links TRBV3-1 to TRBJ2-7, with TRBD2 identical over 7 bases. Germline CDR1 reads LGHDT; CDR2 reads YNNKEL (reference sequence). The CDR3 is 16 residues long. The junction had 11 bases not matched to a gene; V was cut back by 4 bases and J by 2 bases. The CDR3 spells CASSPPVGGRAYEQYF. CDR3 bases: TGTGCCAGCAGCCCCCCCGTGGGCGGGAGAGCCTACGAGCAGTACTTC.

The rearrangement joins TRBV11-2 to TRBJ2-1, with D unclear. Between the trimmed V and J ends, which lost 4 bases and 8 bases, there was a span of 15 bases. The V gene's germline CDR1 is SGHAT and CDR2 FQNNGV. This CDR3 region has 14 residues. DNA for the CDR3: TGTGCCAGCAGCTCAATAGGCGTGGGCTATGAGCAGTTCTTC. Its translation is CASSSIGVGYEQFF.

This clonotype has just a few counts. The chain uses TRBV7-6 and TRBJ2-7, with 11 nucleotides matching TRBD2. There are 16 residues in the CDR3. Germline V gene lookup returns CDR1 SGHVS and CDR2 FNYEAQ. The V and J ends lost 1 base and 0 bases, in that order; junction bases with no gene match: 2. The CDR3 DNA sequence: TGTGCCAGCAGCTTAGGACTAGCGGGAAACTCCTACGAGCAGTACTTC. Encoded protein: CASSLGLAGNSYEQYF. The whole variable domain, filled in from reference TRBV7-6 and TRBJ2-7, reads GAGVSQSPRYKVTKRGQDVALRCDPISGHVSLYWYRQALGQGPEFLTYFNYEAQQDKSGLPNDRFSAERPEGSISTLTIQRTEQRDSAMYRCASSLGLAGNSYEQYFGPGTRLTVT.

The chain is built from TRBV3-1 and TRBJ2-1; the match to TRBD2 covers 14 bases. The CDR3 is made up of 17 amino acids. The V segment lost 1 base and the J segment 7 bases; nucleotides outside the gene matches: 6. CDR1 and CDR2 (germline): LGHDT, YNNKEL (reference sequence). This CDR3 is CASSQGGLAGVRNEQFF. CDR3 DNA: TGTGCCAGCAGCCAAGGGGGACTAGCGGGAGTGAGGAATGAGCAGTTCTTC.

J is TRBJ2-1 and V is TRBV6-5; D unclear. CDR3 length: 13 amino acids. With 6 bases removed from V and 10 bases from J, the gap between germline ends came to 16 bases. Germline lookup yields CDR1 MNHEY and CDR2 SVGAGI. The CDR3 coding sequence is TGTGCCAGCAGCACGAAAAAATTTTGGGAGCAGTTCTTC. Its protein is CASSTKKFWEQFF.